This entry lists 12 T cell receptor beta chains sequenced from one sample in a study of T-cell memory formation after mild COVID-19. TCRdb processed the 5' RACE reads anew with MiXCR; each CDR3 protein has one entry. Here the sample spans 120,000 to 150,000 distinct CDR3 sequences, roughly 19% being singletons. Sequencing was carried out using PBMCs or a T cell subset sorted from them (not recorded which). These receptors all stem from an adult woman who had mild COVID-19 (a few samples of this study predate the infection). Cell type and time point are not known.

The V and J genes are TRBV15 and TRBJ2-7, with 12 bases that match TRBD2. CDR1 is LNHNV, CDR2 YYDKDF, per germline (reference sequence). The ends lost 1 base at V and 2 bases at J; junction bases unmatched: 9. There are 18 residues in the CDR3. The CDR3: CATSRVGASGRVTYEQYF. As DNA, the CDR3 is TGTGCCACCAGCAGAGTTGGGGCTAGCGGGAGGGTCACCTACGAGCAGTACTTC.

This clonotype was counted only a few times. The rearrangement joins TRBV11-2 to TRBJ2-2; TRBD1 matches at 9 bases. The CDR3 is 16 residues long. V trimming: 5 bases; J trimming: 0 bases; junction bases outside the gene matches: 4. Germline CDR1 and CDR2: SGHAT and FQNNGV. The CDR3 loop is CASSPGDRANTGELFF. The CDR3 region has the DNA TGTGCCAGCAGCCCCGGGGACAGGGCGAACACCGGGGAGCTGTTTTTT. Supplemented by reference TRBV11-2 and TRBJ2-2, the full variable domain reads EAGVAQSPRYKIIEKRQSVAFWCNPISGHATLYWYQQILGQGPKLLIQFQNNGVVDDSQLPKDRFSAERLKGVDSTLKIQPAKLEDSAVYLCASSPGDRANTGELFFGEGSRLTVL.

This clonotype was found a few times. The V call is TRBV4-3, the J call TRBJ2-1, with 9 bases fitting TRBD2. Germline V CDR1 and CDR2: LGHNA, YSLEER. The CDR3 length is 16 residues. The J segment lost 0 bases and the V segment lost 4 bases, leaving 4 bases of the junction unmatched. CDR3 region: CASSRLAVSSYNEQFF. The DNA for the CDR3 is TGCGCCAGCAGCCGACTAGCGGTGAGCTCCTACAATGAGCAGTTCTTC.

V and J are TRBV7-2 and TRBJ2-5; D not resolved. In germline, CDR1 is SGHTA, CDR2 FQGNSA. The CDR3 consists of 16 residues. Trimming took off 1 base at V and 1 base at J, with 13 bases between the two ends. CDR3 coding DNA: TGTGCCAGCAGCTTAGTTTTCCAGAGACTCCAAGAGACCCAGTACTTC. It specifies CASSLVFQRLQETQYF.

As DNA, the CDR3 is TGTGCCAGCAGCAAAGGGTATCCGGGACCTGGAAACACCATATATTTT. Its protein product is CASSKGYPGPGNTIYF. The chain carries TRBV21-1 and TRBJ1-3; TRBD1 was called by the table and not checked on the DNA. TRBV21-1 corresponds to a pseudogene. The CDR3 length is 16 residues.

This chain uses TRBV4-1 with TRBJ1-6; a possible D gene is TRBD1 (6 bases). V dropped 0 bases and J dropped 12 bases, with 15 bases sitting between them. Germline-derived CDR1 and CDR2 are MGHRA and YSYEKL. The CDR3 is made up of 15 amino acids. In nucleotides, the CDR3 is TGCGCCAGCAGCCAAGATCTAATTGGACAGCAACCCCTCCACTTT. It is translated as CASSQDLIGQQPLHF.

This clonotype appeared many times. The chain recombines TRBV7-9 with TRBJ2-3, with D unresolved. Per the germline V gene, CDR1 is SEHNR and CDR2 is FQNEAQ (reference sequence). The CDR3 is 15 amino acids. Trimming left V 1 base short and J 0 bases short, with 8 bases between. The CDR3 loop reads CASSLDRASTDTQYF. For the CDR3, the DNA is TGTGCCAGCAGCTTAGATCGTGCTAGCACAGATACGCAGTATTTT.

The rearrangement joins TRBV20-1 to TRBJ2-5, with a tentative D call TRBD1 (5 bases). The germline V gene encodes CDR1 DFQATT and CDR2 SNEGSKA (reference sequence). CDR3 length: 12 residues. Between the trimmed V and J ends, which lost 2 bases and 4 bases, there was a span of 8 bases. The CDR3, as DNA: TGCAGTGCTAGATCGGACACAGAGACCCAGTACTTC. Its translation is CSARSDTETQYF.

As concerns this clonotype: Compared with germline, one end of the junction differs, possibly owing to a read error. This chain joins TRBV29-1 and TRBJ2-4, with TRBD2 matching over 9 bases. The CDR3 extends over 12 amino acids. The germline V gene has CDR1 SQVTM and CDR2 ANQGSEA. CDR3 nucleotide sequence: TGCAGCGCCCGGGAGGCGGGAGGGCCAGCGGACTTC. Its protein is CSAREAGGPADF. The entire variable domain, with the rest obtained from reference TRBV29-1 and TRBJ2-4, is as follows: SAVISQKPSRDICQRGTSLTIQCQVDSQVTMMFWYRQQPGQSLTLIATANQGSEATYESGFVIDKFPISRPNLTFSTLTVSNMSPEDSSIYLCSAREAGGPADFGAGTRLSVL.

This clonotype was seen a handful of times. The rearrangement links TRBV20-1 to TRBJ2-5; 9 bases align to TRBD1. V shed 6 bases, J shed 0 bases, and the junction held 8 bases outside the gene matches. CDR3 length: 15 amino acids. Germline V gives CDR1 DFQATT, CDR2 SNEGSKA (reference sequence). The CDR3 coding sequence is TGCAGTGCACTGAATCGACAGGGGGACCAAGAGACCCAGTACTTC. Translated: CSALNRQGDQETQYF.

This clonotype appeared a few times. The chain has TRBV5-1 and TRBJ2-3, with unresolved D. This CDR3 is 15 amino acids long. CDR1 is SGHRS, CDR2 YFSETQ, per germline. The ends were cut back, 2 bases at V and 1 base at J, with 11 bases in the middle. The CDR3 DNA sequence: TGCGCCAGCAGCTTAGGGAATCTGGGCACAGATACGCAGTATTTT. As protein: CASSLGNLGTDTQYF.

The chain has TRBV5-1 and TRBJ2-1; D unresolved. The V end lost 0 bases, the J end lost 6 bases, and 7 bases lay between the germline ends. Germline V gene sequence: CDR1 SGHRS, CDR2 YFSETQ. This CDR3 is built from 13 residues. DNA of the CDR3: TGCGCCAGCAGCTTGGCTACAGTCAATGAGCAGTTCTTC. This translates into CASSLATVNEQFF.